Described below is a single TCR beta chain sequence and its context. The data were taken from a study of control samples from healthy donors and cancer patients. Germline loops: CDR1 KGHDR, CDR2 SFDVKD. V shed 6 bases and J shed 7 bases, with 9 bases lying between them. The CDR3 contains 12 residues. Produced via immunoSEQ multiplex PCR; TCRdb's table is partial and in-frame only. The sample holds about 180,000 clones; roughly 90% are singletons and the top ten take about 1.4%. This chain uses TRBV24-1 with TRBJ1-5, with D unclear. The receptor's source is a woman between 50 and 59 years old in good health. The sequenced sample was blood. The CDR3 bases are TGTGCCACCAGTTTTTCGGGGCAGCCCCAGCATTTT. This codes for CATSFSGQPQHF.